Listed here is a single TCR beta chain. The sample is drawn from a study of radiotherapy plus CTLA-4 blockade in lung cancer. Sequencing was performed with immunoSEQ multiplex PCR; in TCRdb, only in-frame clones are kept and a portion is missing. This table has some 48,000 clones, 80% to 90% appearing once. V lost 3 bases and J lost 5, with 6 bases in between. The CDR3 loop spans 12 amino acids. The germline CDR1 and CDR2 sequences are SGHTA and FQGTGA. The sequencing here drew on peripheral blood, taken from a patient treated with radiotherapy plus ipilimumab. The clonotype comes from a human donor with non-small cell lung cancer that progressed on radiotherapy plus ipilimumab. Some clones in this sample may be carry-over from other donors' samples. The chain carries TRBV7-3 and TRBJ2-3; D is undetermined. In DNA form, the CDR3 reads TGTGCCAGCAGCTTTCTAGGAGATACGCAGTATTTT. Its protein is CASSFLGDTQYF.